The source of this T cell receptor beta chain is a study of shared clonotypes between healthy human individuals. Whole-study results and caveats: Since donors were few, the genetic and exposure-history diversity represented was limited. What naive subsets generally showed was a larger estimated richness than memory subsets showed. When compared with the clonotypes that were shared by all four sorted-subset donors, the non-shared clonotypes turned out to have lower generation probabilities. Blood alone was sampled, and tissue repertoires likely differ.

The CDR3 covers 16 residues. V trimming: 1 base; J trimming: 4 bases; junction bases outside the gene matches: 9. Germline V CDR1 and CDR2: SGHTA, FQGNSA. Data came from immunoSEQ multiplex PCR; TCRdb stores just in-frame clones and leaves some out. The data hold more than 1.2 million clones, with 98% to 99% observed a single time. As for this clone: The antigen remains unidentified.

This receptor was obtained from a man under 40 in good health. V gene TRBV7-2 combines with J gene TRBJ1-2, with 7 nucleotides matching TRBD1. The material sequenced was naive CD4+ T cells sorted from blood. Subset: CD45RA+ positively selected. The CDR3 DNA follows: TGTGCCAGCAGCTTAGAGACGGGGCGGACAGGCTATGGCTACACCTTC. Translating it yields CASSLETGRTGYGYTF. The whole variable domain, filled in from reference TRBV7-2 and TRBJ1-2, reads GAGVSQSPSNKVTEKGKDVELRCDPISGHTALYWYRQSLGQGLEFLIYFQGNSAPDKSGLPSDRFSAERTGGSVSTLTIQRTQQEDSAVYLCASSLETGRTGYGYTFGSGTRLTVV.